The 23 T cell receptor beta chains reported below all come from one sample, sequenced in a study of blood T cell repertoires in COVID-19. TCRdb's copy holds only in-frame clones and misses some; the assay was immunoSEQ multiplex PCR. The data contain about 200,000 clones, roughly 84% of them singletons. Sequencing was carried out using PBMCs or T cells enriched from blood (not recorded which). Receptors were obtained from a woman in her 30s who had been exposed to COVID-19.

This clone was found a few times. The V and J genes are TRBV9 and TRBJ2-2, with a possible D match to TRBD2 (6 bases). Germline lookup yields CDR1 SGDLS and CDR2 YYNGEE. The V end was cut by 3 bases, the J end by 2 bases, with 14 bases between. This CDR3 spans 16 amino acids. The CDR3: CASSARPTRNTGELFF. As DNA, the CDR3 is TGTGCCAGCAGCGCGCGACCGACTAGAAACACCGGGGAGCTGTTTTTT.

This clone was detected ten times or more. The rearrangement uses TRBV25-1 and TRBJ1-2; 7 bases match TRBD1. The CDR3 has 14 amino acids. Per the germline V gene, CDR1 is MGHDK and CDR2 is SYGVNS. V gave up 6 bases and J gave up 2 bases; unmatched junction bases: 6. Here the CDR3 reads CASSLGTENYGYTF. In nucleotides, the CDR3 is TGTGCCAGCAGCCTCGGGACAGAAAACTATGGCTACACCTTC.

The rearrangement links TRBV7-2 to TRBJ2-5, with unresolved D. The germline V gene encodes CDR1 SGHTA and CDR2 FQGNSA. The CDR3 extends over 13 amino acids. Trimming removed 5 bases from V and 0 bases from J, with 7 bases in between. The CDR3 region is CASSPSYQETQYF. CDR3 sequence (DNA): TGTGCCAGCAGCCCCTCGTACCAAGAGACCCAGTACTTC.

The chain recombines TRBV6-5 with TRBJ1-2, with TRBD1 identical over 12 bases. CDR1 is MNHEY and CDR2 is SVGAGI in the germline V gene. The CDR3 runs 15 residues. V was pared by 6 bases and J by 7 bases, with 9 bases of the junction left unmatched. The CDR3 DNA reads TGTGCCAGCAGGAAAACCGGGACAGGGGGCCTTGGCTACACCTTC. Its translation: CASRKTGTGGLGYTF.

This chain connects TRBV6-5 to TRBJ1-1, with a tentative D call TRBD1 (6 bases). V was clipped by 9 bases and J by 5 bases, with 16 bases between them. The CDR3 is made up of 13 amino acids. Per the germline V gene, CDR1 is MNHEY and CDR2 is SVGAGI. As DNA, the CDR3 is TGTGCCAGTTTCAGGGGAAAAGAGACTGAAGCTTTCTTT. It is translated as CASFRGKETEAFF.

The V gene is TRBV3-1 (or the pseudogene TRBV3-2), the J gene TRBJ1-1; TRBD1 matches 7 bases. The length of the CDR3 is 16 residues. J was trimmed by 1 base and V by 3 bases; bases with no gene match: 8. From germline, CDR1 is LGHDT and CDR2 YNNKEL (reference sequence). The CDR3 spells CASSHLGGRKNTEAFF. The CDR3 DNA sequence: TGTGCCAGCAGCCACTTAGGGGGCAGGAAGAACACTGAAGCTTTCTTT.

J is TRBJ1-5 and V is TRBV19; D unclear. Germline V gene sequence: CDR1 LNHDA, CDR2 SQIVND (reference sequence). Trimming left V 5 bases short and J 4 bases short, with 12 bases between. CDR3 length equals 14 residues. The CDR3 DNA is TGTGCCAGTAGTTCTAGCGGTGAGAATCAGCCCCAGCATTTT. It codes for CASSSSGENQPQHF.

This clone was detected a few times. The J gene is TRBJ1-2, the V gene TRBV7-8; 7 bases map to TRBD1. Germline CDR1 is SGHVS and CDR2 is FQNEAQ. Trimming removed 5 bases from V and 5 bases from J; junction bases left unmatched: 14. This CDR3 comprises 16 residues. CDR3 nucleotides: TGTGCCAGCAGCCAAGGCCCAGGGACAGATTTATATGGCTACACCTTC. This codes for CASSQGPGTDLYGYTF.

This clone was seen once. This rearrangement joins TRBV4-1 to TRBJ1-1, with a weak D call TRBD1 (5 bases). This CDR3 is 15 amino acids long. Germline CDR1 reads MGHRA; CDR2 reads YSYEKL. Deletions cut 4 bases from V and 5 bases from J, with 17 bases between. The CDR3 sequence: CASSPYGGGGTEAFF. The CDR3 region has the DNA TGCGCCAGCAGCCCCTACGGTGGGGGAGGGACTGAAGCTTTCTTT.

The gene calls are TRBV9 and TRBJ1-2; TRBD1 matches at 12 bases. The germline V gene encodes CDR1 SGDLS and CDR2 YYNGEE. This CDR3 comprises 17 residues. V dropped 2 bases and J dropped 3; count of bases not matched to a gene: 8. Written as DNA, the CDR3 is TGTGCCAGCAGCGTGGGGACAGGGGGCGACTTTGACTATGGCTACACCTTC. Its translation: CASSVGTGGDFDYGYTF.

The genes are TRBV5-1 and TRBJ1-4; no definite D call. The V and J ends lost 1 base and 0 bases respectively, with 7 bases between them. This CDR3 region has 15 residues. CDR1 SGHRS and CDR2 YFSETQ come from the germline V gene. CDR3 bases: TGCGCCAGCAGCTTGACTGATGCAACTAATGAAAAACTGTTTTTT. Amino acid sequence: CASSLTDATNEKLFF.

This chain connects TRBV7-3 to TRBJ2-3; 13 bases line up with TRBD2. V lost 3 bases to trimming and J lost 6 bases; unmatched junction nucleotides: 6. The germline V gene encodes CDR1 SGHTA and CDR2 FQGTGA. The CDR3 extends over 16 amino acids. Here the CDR3 DNA reads TGTGCCAGCAGCTTGGGAGGACTAGCGGGGGCCGATACGCAGTATTTT. Its translation: CASSLGGLAGADTQYF.

This clone showed up just a few times. The chain couples TRBV4-3 to TRBJ2-1, with unresolved D. V was clipped by 1 base and J by 2 bases, with 6 bases between them. CDR1 is LGHNA and CDR2 is YSLEER in the germline V gene. The CDR3 extends over 14 amino acids. CDR3 region: CASSQGVPYNEQFF. DNA for the CDR3: TGCGCCAGCAGCCAAGGCGTACCCTACAATGAGCAGTTCTTC.

J is TRBJ2-7 and V is TRBV9; perhaps TRBD2 as D (5 bases). The CDR3 length is 14 residues. From germline, CDR1 is SGDLS and CDR2 YYNGEE. Trimming removed 4 bases at V and 2 bases at J, with 13 bases between. CDR3 amino acids: CASSPSHRTYEQYF. The CDR3 nucleotides are TGTGCCAGCAGCCCTAGCCACAGAACCTACGAGCAGTACTTC.

The rearrangement links TRBV5-6 to TRBJ1-1, with no clear D. Trimming shortened V by 5 bases and J by 3 bases, and 8 bases separated the two germline ends. CDR1 and CDR2 from the germline V gene are SGHDT and YYEEEE. This CDR3 has 12 residues. The CDR3 sequence: CASSTGYTEAFF. CDR3 DNA sequence: TGTGCCAGCAGTACGGGGTACACTGAAGCTTTCTTT.

This clone came up once. This chain links TRBV13 with TRBJ2-7; possible D gene TRBD1, 6 bases. There are 15 residues in the CDR3. Trimming stripped 0 bases from V and 0 bases from J, with 9 bases between. Per the germline V gene, CDR1 is PRHDT and CDR2 is FYEKMQ (reference sequence). Here the CDR3 reads CASSLGPQGSYEQYF. In nucleotides, the CDR3 is TGTGCCAGCAGCTTAGGCCCACAGGGCTCCTACGAGCAGTACTTC.

The chain carries TRBV4-1 and TRBJ1-4; the D gene is possibly TRBD1 (5 bases). The CDR3 contains 14 residues. V lost 5 bases to trimming and J lost 7 bases, with 14 bases between them. Germline loops: CDR1 MGHRA, CDR2 YSYEKL. Here the CDR3 reads CASSELREGEKLFF. The CDR3 DNA is TGCGCCAGCAGCGAACTCAGGGAGGGTGAAAAACTGTTTTTT.

This clone was observed a handful of times. This chain uses TRBV18 with TRBJ1-1; a weak D match, TRBD1 (6 bases). The CDR3 covers 13 residues. Between the trimmed V and J ends, which lost 8 bases and 4 bases, there was a span of 14 bases. CDR1 and CDR2 from the germline V gene are KGHSH and LQKENI. CDR3 sequence reads: CASTPKGVTEAFF. The CDR3 nucleotides are TGTGCCAGCACTCCGAAGGGGGTCACTGAAGCTTTCTTT.

This clone has only a few counts. The chain links TRBV18 to TRBJ1-5, with D hard to call. Germline CDR1 reads KGHSH; CDR2 reads LQKENI. The CDR3 extends over 13 amino acids. Trimming removed 3 bases at V and 5 bases at J, with 8 bases between. For the CDR3, the DNA is TGTGCCAGCTCACCTAGTTTCGATCAGCCCCAGCATTTT. As protein: CASSPSFDQPQHF.

The V call is TRBV20-1, the J call TRBJ2-7; 14 positions agree with TRBD2. Germline CDR1 and CDR2: DFQATT and SNEGSKA (reference sequence). With V trimmed by 3 bases and J by 3 bases, 7 bases remained unmatched. The CDR3 has 16 residues. Written as DNA, the CDR3 is TGCAGTGCTAGTGTTGCGGGACTAGCGGGGGACTACGAGCAGTACTTC. This sequence encodes CSASVAGLAGDYEQYF.

In its sample, this clone was seen once. V usage is TRBV3-1 (or the pseudogene TRBV3-2) and J usage is TRBJ1-1; the D gene is possibly TRBD1 (5 bases). Deletions cut 3 bases from V and 6 bases from J, with 14 bases between. This CDR3 has 14 residues. Germline CDR1 reads LGHDT; CDR2 reads YNNKEL (reference sequence). CDR3 DNA: TGTGCCAGCAGCCACCTCCCGGGGGACCCTGAAGCTTTCTTT. It specifies CASSHLPGDPEAFF.

This clone was picked up one time. This chain uses TRBV24-1 with TRBJ2-2, with 7 bases matching TRBD1. The CDR3 has 18 residues. Losses at the gene ends were 3 bases for V and 6 bases for J; bases not matched to a gene: 15. The germline V gene encodes CDR1 KGHDR and CDR2 SFDVKD. This chain's CDR3 is CATSDPPGPGTVSGELFF. In DNA, the CDR3 is TGTGCCACCAGTGATCCCCCCGGCCCGGGGACAGTGTCCGGGGAGCTGTTTTTT.

The genes are TRBV11-2 and TRBJ1-1; the D gene is possibly TRBD1 (5 bases). Germline-derived CDR1 and CDR2 are SGHAT and FQNNGV. The CDR3 length is 14 residues. The ends were cut back, 5 bases at V and 5 bases at J, with 15 bases in the middle. The CDR3 loop reads CASSPPIKGTEAFF. CDR3 nucleotide sequence: TGTGCCAGCAGCCCCCCCATTAAGGGGACTGAAGCTTTCTTT.